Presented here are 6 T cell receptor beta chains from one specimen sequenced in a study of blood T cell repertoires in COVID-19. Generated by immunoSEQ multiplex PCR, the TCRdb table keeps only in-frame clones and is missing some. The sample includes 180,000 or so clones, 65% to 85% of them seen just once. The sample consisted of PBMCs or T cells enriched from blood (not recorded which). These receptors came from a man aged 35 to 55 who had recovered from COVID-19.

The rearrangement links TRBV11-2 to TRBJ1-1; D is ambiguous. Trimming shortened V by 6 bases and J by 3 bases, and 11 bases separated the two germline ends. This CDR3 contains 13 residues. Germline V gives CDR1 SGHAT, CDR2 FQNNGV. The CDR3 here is CASSPRRDTEAFF. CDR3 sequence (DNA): TGTGCCAGCAGTCCCCGGAGGGACACTGAAGCTTTCTTT.

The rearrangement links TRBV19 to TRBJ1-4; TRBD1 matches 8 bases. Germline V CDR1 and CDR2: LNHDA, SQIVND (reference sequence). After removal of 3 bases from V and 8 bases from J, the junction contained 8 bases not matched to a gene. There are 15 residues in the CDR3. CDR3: CASSIAGGLDEKLFF. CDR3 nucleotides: TGTGCCAGTAGTATCGCAGGGGGCTTGGACGAAAAACTGTTTTTT.

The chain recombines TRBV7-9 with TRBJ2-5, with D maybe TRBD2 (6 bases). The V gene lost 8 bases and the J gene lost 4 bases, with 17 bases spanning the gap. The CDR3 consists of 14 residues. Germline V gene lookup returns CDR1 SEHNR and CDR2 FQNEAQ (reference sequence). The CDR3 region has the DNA TGTGCCAGCTCCGGCTTATGGGGAGGAGAGACCCAGTACTTC. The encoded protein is CASSGLWGGETQYF. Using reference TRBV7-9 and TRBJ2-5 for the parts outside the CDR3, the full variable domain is DTGVSQNPRHKITKRGQNVTFRCDPISEHNRLYWYRQTLGQGPEFLTYFQNEAQLEKSRLLSDRFSAERPKGSFSTLEIQRTEQGDSAMYLCASSGLWGGETQYFGPGTRLLVL.

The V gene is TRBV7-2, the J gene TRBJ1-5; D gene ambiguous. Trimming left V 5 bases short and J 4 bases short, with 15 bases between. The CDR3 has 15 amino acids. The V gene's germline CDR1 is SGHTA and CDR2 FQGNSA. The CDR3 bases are TGTGCCAGCAGCCTCCCGGGAGGGAGTAATCAGCCCCAGCATTTT. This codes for CASSLPGGSNQPQHF.

The CDR3 coding sequence is TGTGCCAGCAGCCTGGTACAGAGCGGGGGCTACACCTTC. Its translation: CASSLVQSGGYTF. The V call is TRBV7-9, the J call TRBJ1-2; D uncertain. Germline V gives CDR1 SEHNR, CDR2 FQNEAQ (reference sequence). Deletions cut 5 bases from V and 8 bases from J, with 15 bases between. The CDR3 extends over 13 amino acids.

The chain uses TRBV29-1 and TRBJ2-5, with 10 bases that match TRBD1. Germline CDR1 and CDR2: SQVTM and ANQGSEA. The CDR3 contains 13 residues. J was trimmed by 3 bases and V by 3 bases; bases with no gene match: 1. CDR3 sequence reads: CSVDGTGEETQYF. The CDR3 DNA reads TGCAGCGTTGATGGGACAGGGGAAGAGACCCAGTACTTC.